Listed here are 4 T cell receptor beta chains from one sample, sequenced in a study of vaccination effects on CD4 cells after COVID-19. Antigens of these TCRs are unknown. Sequenced by immunoSEQ multiplex PCR; TCRdb stores in-frame clones only, minus some. In the table there are about 43,000 clones, roughly four fifths of which are singletons. Viral peptide pools were used in the ViraFEST assay to expand antigen-specific CD4+ T cells, and sequencing came afterward. Culture proceeded for more than 8 days, and CD4+ T cells were then isolated. People in the vaccine group had not been infected with SARS-CoV-2 before, and their nucleocapsid antibodies were negative. Source: CD4+ T cells from PBMCs cultured with SARS-CoV-2 spike peptides, taken before COVID-19 vaccination. The receptors were sampled from a human donor who received a COVID-19 vaccine.

The CDR3 protein is CASIVKYPGETYEQYV. DNA of the CDR3: TGTGCCAGTATTGTTAAATACCCGGGGGAAACCTACGAGCAGTACGTC. The chain employs TRBV7-3 and TRBJ2-7; maybe TRBD2 (6 bases). CDR1 is SGHTA and CDR2 is FQGTGA in the germline V gene. Trimming removed 9 bases from V and 2 bases from J, with 23 bases in between. CDR3 length: 16 amino acids.

This clone has only a few counts. The rearrangement joins TRBV19 to TRBJ1-2, with D perhaps matching TRBD1 (5 bases). This CDR3 is 14 amino acids long. V lost 8 bases to trimming and J lost 4 bases, with 17 bases between them. The germline gives CDR1 LNHDA, CDR2 SQIVND (reference sequence). The CDR3 DNA is TGTGCCAGTCGACGAAAACCGGGACCCTATGGCTACACCTTC. Encoded protein: CASRRKPGPYGYTF. The full variable domain, in which reference TRBV19 and TRBJ1-2 provide the parts outside the CDR3, is DGGITQSPKYLFRKEGQNVTLSCEQNLNHDAMYWYRQDPGQGLRLIYYSQIVNDFQKGDIAEGYSVSREKKESFPLTVTSAQKNPTAFYLCASRRKPGPYGYTFGSGTRLTVV.

The chain carries TRBV15 and TRBJ2-6, with 7 positions matching TRBD2. Looked up from germline, CDR1 is LNHNV and CDR2 is YYDKDF (reference sequence). Trimming took 1 base from V and 0 from J; bases not matched to a gene: 3. The CDR3 has 17 residues. Written as DNA, the CDR3 is TGTGCCACCAGCAGAGCTTGGGGGGGCTCTGGGGCCAACGTCCTGACTTTC. It translates to CATSRAWGGSGANVLTF.

This sequence joins TRBV14 and TRBJ2-5; D gene uncertain. The germline V gene has CDR1 SGHDN and CDR2 FVKESK. The V end was cut by 1 base, the J end by 1 base, with 13 bases between. The CDR3 loop spans 16 amino acids. Here the CDR3 DNA reads TGTGCCAGCAGCCAAGCGATAGGGTCCCTCCAAGAGACCCAGTACTTC. Amino acids: CASSQAIGSLQETQYF.